This passage covers 30 T cell receptor beta chains from one sample sequenced in a study of shared clonotypes between healthy human individuals. The method was immunoSEQ multiplex PCR; TCRdb's version includes in-frame clones alone and lacks a portion of them. Seen here are about half a million clones, over 75% observed once, and the top ten hold roughly 12%. Sequencing was carried out using PBMCs. The receptors originated from a woman between 35 and 50 years old in good health. Some clones in this sample may be carry-over from other donors' samples.

This chain links TRBV28 with TRBJ2-5; possibly TRBD2 for D (6 bases). V lost 7 bases and J 4 bases, leaving 13 bases between the germline ends. This CDR3 contains 13 residues. The germline V gene encodes CDR1 MDHEN and CDR2 SYDVKM. CDR3 sequence (DNA): TGTGCCAGCAATAGCGGAGTCGGAGAGACCCAGTACTTC. Encoded protein: CASNSGVGETQYF.

This chain links TRBV4-1 with TRBJ2-2, with D possibly matching TRBD1 (6 bases). The CDR3 runs to 21 residues. CDR1 is MGHRA and CDR2 is YSYEKL in the germline V gene. V was trimmed by 5 bases and J by 1 base, leaving 29 bases between them. CDR3 DNA: TGCGCCAGCAGCTCTACACCCTCAATTGTGGGAAGGACAGTGAACACCGGGGAGCTGTTTTTT. Protein: CASSSTPSIVGRTVNTGELFF.

As for this clone: Given a far larger clone just one base away, this is likely a sequencing read error. Distinct nucleotide sequences in the sample also encode this CDR3. The V call is TRBV25-1, the J call TRBJ2-7; 10 positions match TRBD2. The germline gives CDR1 MGHDK, CDR2 SYGVNS. Germline trimming cut 5 bases from V and 7 bases from J; bases unmatched to any gene: 14. This CDR3 is built from 16 residues. The CDR3 coding sequence is TGTGCCAGCAGTCCTAGCGGGAGCCGATCACGGGGAGAGCAGTACTTC. Translation: CASSPSGSRSRGEQYF.

The chain combines TRBV6-5 with TRBJ2-3; 7 bases are shared with TRBD1. V lost 5 bases, J lost 2 bases, and 7 bases stayed unmatched. The CDR3 is 15 amino acids. The germline V gene encodes CDR1 MNHEY and CDR2 SVGAGI. CDR3: CASSPMGQPTDTQYF. The CDR3, as DNA: TGTGCCAGCAGTCCTATGGGACAGCCCACAGATACGCAGTATTTT.

The chain combines TRBV7-8 with TRBJ1-2, with D possibly TRBD1 on 5 matching bases. The CDR3 has 14 amino acids. Trimming took 3 bases from V and 8 from J, leaving 16 bases between them. Germline CDR1 reads SGHVS; CDR2 reads FQNEAQ. CDR3 amino acids: CASSFNQGLSGYTF. The CDR3 bases are TGTGCCAGCAGCTTTAACCAGGGACTGTCCGGCTACACCTTC. Supplemented by reference TRBV7-8 and TRBJ1-2, the full variable domain reads GAGVSQSPRYKVAKRGQDVALRCDPISGHVSLFWYQQALGQGPEFLTYFQNEAQLDKSGLPSDRFFAERPEGSVSTLKIQRTQQEDSAVYLCASSFNQGLSGYTFGSGTRLTVV.

Concerning this clone: A single base is all that separates this from a far larger clone, so a read error is likely. This chain connects TRBV29-1 to TRBJ2-7; TRBD1 matches at 9 bases. V lost 7 bases, J lost 5 bases, and 9 bases stayed unmatched. The germline gives CDR1 SQVTM, CDR2 ANQGSEA. The CDR3 is 13 amino acids. CDR3: CSGGDRVPNEQYF. DNA of the CDR3: TGCAGCGGGGGGGACAGGGTGCCCAACGAGCAGTACTTC.

This clone was seen a single time. The J gene is TRBJ1-1, the V gene TRBV30, with 8 nucleotides matching TRBD1. CDR3 length: 16 residues. V shed 2 bases and J 3 bases; nucleotides not matched to a gene: 11. Germline V gene sequence: CDR1 GTSNPN, CDR2 SVGIG (reference sequence). CDR3 in DNA: TGTGCCTGGAGTACAACGCAGGACAGGGCCTACACTGAAGCTTTCTTT. Its translation: CAWSTTQDRAYTEAFF.

In this sample, this clone turned up a few times. V is TRBV6-6 and J is TRBJ2-2; 7 positions match TRBD1. Germline assignment: CDR1 MNHNY and CDR2 SVGAGI (reference sequence). V trimming: 4 bases; J trimming: 6 bases; junction bases outside the gene matches: 5. The CDR3 is 14 amino acids. CDR3 sequence (DNA): TGTGCCAGCAGTTTCAGACAGGGAGCCGGGGAGCTGTTTTTT. Translation: CASSFRQGAGELFF.

The chain joins TRBV28 to TRBJ1-3; TRBD1 matches 8 bases. Germline CDR1 is MDHEN and CDR2 is SYDVKM. The V gene end was trimmed by 2 bases and the J gene end by 7 bases; junction bases not matched to a gene: 10. CDR3 length: 16 amino acids. The CDR3, as DNA: TGTGCCAGCAGTTTAGTGGCCAGGGGGCTTGGGAACACCATATATTTT. Its translation is CASSLVARGLGNTIYF.

The chain has TRBV11-3 and TRBJ2-2; 8 bases line up with TRBD1. The V gene's germline CDR1 is SGHNT and CDR2 YENEEA. The CDR3 consists of 15 residues. The V segment lost 2 bases and the J segment 4 bases; nucleotides outside the gene matches: 3. The CDR3 sequence is CASSLQGAGTGELFF. The CDR3 nucleotides are TGTGCCAGCAGCTTACAGGGGGCCGGCACCGGGGAGCTGTTTTTT.

This clone was observed at least ten times. At the DNA level, this CDR3 is encoded by other sequences in the same sample as well. CDR3 sequence reads: CAWSLADRDVSEQYF. The CDR3 DNA reads as TGTGCCTGGAGTCTAGCGGACAGGGATGTGTCCGAGCAGTACTTC. The chain uses TRBV30 and TRBJ2-7, with D possibly matching TRBD1 (8 bases). The CDR3 is 15 amino acids. With 2 bases removed from V and 6 bases from J, the gap between germline ends came to 20 bases. Looked up from germline, CDR1 is GTSNPN and CDR2 is SVGIG (reference sequence).

A remark on this clone: A far larger clone is off by one base, so a read error is likely. This sequence joins TRBV30 and TRBJ1-3; D is perhaps TRBD1 (5 bases). The CDR3 covers 13 residues. CDR1 is GTSNPN, CDR2 SVGIG, per germline (reference sequence). CDR3 region: CAQVGGFGDTIYF. Written as DNA, the CDR3 is TGTGCCCAGGTGGGGGGATTTGGAGACACCATATATTTT.

This clone occurred a few times. V is TRBV19 and J is TRBJ2-7, with TRBD1 matching over 8 bases. Germline trimming cut 7 bases from V and 1 base from J; bases unmatched to any gene: 9. Germline V gene sequence: CDR1 LNHDA, CDR2 SQIVND (reference sequence). This CDR3 is built from 15 residues. The CDR3 DNA is TGTGCCAGTACTCCGACAGGGGTAACTTCCTACGAGCAGTACTTC. Residues: CASTPTGVTSYEQYF.

The rearrangement joins TRBV7-6 to TRBJ1-1; the match to TRBD1 covers 8 bases. V shed 1 base and J 0 bases; nucleotides not matched to a gene: 7. CDR1 and CDR2 (germline): SGHVS, FNYEAQ. The CDR3 is 17 amino acids. The CDR3 nucleotides are TGTGCCAGCAGCTTAGTCCGGGACAGGCTTCTGAACACTGAAGCTTTCTTT. It specifies CASSLVRDRLLNTEAFF.

The CDR3 reads CASNLLWARPHGYTF. Written as DNA, the CDR3 is TGTGCCAGCAACCTATTGTGGGCCAGGCCCCATGGCTACACCTTC. The genes are TRBV5-5 and TRBJ1-2; D remains unclear. V lost 6 bases and J lost 6, with 21 bases in between. The CDR3 contains 15 residues. Germline-derived CDR1 and CDR2 are SGHKS and YYEKEE (reference sequence).

The genes are TRBV7-3 and TRBJ2-5; D unresolved. CDR3 size: 13 residues. Trimming shortened V by 5 bases and J by 1 base, and 8 bases separated the two germline ends. Germline V lookup: CDR1 SGHTA, CDR2 FQGTGA. CDR3 in DNA: TGTGCCAGCAGCATACAGTCCCAAGAGACCCAGTACTTC. Protein: CASSIQSQETQYF.

With respect to this clone: The sample has other DNA sequences that encode this CDR3 too. J is TRBJ2-2 and V is TRBV6-4; D remains unclear. V was clipped by 6 bases and J by 3 bases, with 8 bases between them. CDR1 is MRHNA and CDR2 is SNTAGT in the germline V gene. The CDR3 runs to 13 residues. This CDR3 reads CASSDTDTGELFF. CDR3 nucleotide sequence: TGTGCCAGCAGCGACACCGACACCGGGGAGCTGTTTTTT.

The chain employs TRBV6-4 and TRBJ2-2, with 9 bases fitting TRBD2. Unmatched junction bases numbered 0, after V lost 3 bases and J lost 1 base. This CDR3 contains 15 residues. The germline V gene has CDR1 MRHNA and CDR2 SNTAGT. DNA for the CDR3: TGTGCCAGCAGTGAGACTAGCGGGAACACCGGGGAGCTGTTTTTT. The encoded protein is CASSETSGNTGELFF.

The rearrangement joins TRBV7-8 to TRBJ1-4, with 7 bases that match TRBD1. J gave up 10 bases and V 5 bases, and 7 bases lay outside the gene matches. The germline CDR1 and CDR2 sequences are SGHVS and FQNEAQ. The CDR3 totals 13 residues. For the CDR3, the DNA is TGTGCCAGCAGCCACCTCTCAGGGGGAAAACTGTTTTTT. This encodes CASSHLSGGKLFF.

The chain joins TRBV10-3 to TRBJ1-5; D not certain. Germline CDR1 reads ENHRY; CDR2 reads SYGVKD. The CDR3 sequence is 13 residues long. V was trimmed by 2 bases and J by 2 bases, leaving 4 bases between them. The CDR3 DNA reads TGTGCCATCAGTGAGGCGGGCAATCAGCCCCAGCATTTT. Translation: CAISEAGNQPQHF.

This clone has just one count. A far larger clone is off by one base, so a read error is likely. The same CDR3 also results from other DNA sequences found in this sample. This chain joins TRBV28 and TRBJ2-5; 10 bases match TRBD1. CDR1 MDHEN and CDR2 SYDVKM come from the germline V gene. The CDR3 has 15 amino acids. The V and J ends lost 5 bases and 5 bases, in that order; junction bases with no gene match: 8. The CDR3 coding sequence is TGTGCCAGCAGTCTCCGGGACAGGGGTGGTGAGACCCAGTACTTC. Translation gives CASSLRDRGGETQYF.

This chain connects TRBV10-1 to TRBJ2-1, with 7 nucleotides matching TRBD2. CDR3 length: 14 amino acids. Germline CDR1 WNHNN, CDR2 SYGVQD (reference sequence). V lost 0 bases and J lost 7; bases outside the gene matches: 3. CDR3 nucleotides: TGCGCCAGCAGTGAGTCTGCCGGGAGGAATGAGCAGTTCTTC. Amino acids: CASSESAGRNEQFF.

V and J are TRBV18 and TRBJ2-7; 8 bases map to TRBD1. J gave up 0 bases and V 5 bases, and 3 bases lay outside the gene matches. Germline V gene data show CDR1 as KGHSH and CDR2 as LQKENI. The CDR3 sequence is 14 residues long. The CDR3 DNA is TGTGCCAGCTCAGGTACAGGGGGCTCCTACGAGCAGTACTTC. This gives the protein CASSGTGGSYEQYF.

The chain carries TRBV29-1 and TRBJ1-5; D unclear. The CDR3 spans 13 residues. Germline V CDR1 and CDR2: SQVTM, ANQGSEA. V was pared by 3 bases and J by 6 bases, with 12 bases between. The CDR3 loop is CSVDWGMGQPQHF. DNA of the CDR3: TGCAGCGTTGACTGGGGTATGGGTCAGCCCCAGCATTTT.

The chain links TRBV11-2 to TRBJ2-7, with 8 nucleotides matching TRBD1. V lost 6 bases, J lost 5 bases, and 15 bases stayed unmatched. Germline V gene data show CDR1 as SGHAT and CDR2 as FQNNGV. The CDR3 length is 16 residues. Here the CDR3 reads CASRKLRGRTGHEQYF. The DNA of the CDR3 is TGTGCCAGCAGAAAATTACGCGGCCGGACAGGGCACGAGCAGTACTTC.

The chain is built from TRBV15 and TRBJ2-7, with TRBD2 as a possible D gene (5 bases). The V and J ends lost 0 bases and 0 bases respectively, with 15 bases between them. CDR3 size: 17 residues. In germline, CDR1 is LNHNV, CDR2 YYDKDF (reference sequence). This CDR3 reads CATSRDWGDISSYEQYF. In DNA form, the CDR3 reads TGTGCCACCAGCAGAGATTGGGGAGACATCAGCTCCTACGAGCAGTACTTC.

The sample holds a few counts of this clone. V usage is TRBV2 and J usage is TRBJ2-3; D not certain. Looked up from germline, CDR1 is SNHLY and CDR2 is FYNNEI. The CDR3 length is 15 residues. Trimming took 4 bases from V and 1 from J, leaving 12 bases between them. The CDR3 sequence: CASSGQLGRTDTQYF. In nucleotides, the CDR3 is TGTGCCAGCAGTGGGCAGCTCGGCCGCACAGATACGCAGTATTTT.

The CDR3 protein is CAWSVTGGYYNEQFF. The CDR3 region has the DNA TGTGCCTGGAGTGTAACGGGGGGCTACTACAATGAGCAGTTCTTC. The chain joins TRBV30 to TRBJ2-1, with D maybe TRBD2 (7 bases). The V gene's germline CDR1 is GTSNPN and CDR2 SVGIG (reference sequence). Trimming stripped 0 bases from V and 3 bases from J, with 12 bases between. This CDR3 contains 15 residues. Looking up the rest from reference TRBV30 and TRBJ2-1 gives the full variable domain: SQTIHQWPATLVQPVGSPLSLECTVEGTSNPNLYWYRQAAGRGLQLLFYSVGIGQISSEVPQNLSASRPQDRQFILSSKKLLLSDSGFYLCAWSVTGGYYNEQFFGPGTRLTVL.

This chain joins TRBV5-1 and TRBJ1-2, with no clear D. The CDR3 extends over 12 amino acids. The germline V and J ends were trimmed by 1 base and 6 bases, with 7 bases remaining between them. In germline, CDR1 is SGHRS, CDR2 YFSETQ. Here the CDR3 DNA reads TGCGCCAGCAGCTTGTGGCCTGATGGCTACACCTTC. It translates to CASSLWPDGYTF.

The chain has TRBV4-2 and TRBJ2-2; 8 bases map to TRBD2. The CDR3 totals 17 residues. Germline V gives CDR1 LGHNA, CDR2 YNFKEQ. J lost 4 bases, V lost 0 bases, and 7 bases had no gene match. Written as DNA, the CDR3 is TGTGCCAGCAGCCAAGATGGTGTCGGGAGGGGCACCGGGGAGCTGTTTTTT. Its protein is CASSQDGVGRGTGELFF.